This TCR beta chain was found in a study of early stage breast cancer tumors. Study-level information: Invasive lobular carcinomas made up about 30% of the 12 ER+/PR+/HER2- tumors. Each sample averaged approximately 9.8-fold read coverage.

The data were produced by immunoSEQ multiplex PCR, yet TCRdb's version contains in-frame clones alone and is incomplete. The sample carries fewer than 80,000 clones, 80% recorded once. Study-wide results and limits: Compared with adjacent normal breast tissue, tumors showed about 2.5-fold greater T cell density and higher clonality. Comparing each tissue with blood distinguished tumor from normal in 14 of 16 patients.

V was shortened by 9 bases and J by 1 base, with 19 bases between the two germline ends. This CDR3 is built from 16 residues. The germline V gene has CDR1 LGHNT and CDR2 FRNRAP. This clone was picked up one time. What it recognizes is unknown. Sequences were obtained from blood. The chain recombines TRBV12-5 with TRBJ1-5; D gene uncertain. The receptor comes from a person in their 40s with breast cancer. The CDR3: CASKSDWGESNQPQHF. The CDR3 nucleotides read TGTGCTAGCAAATCCGATTGGGGAGAGAGCAATCAGCCCCAGCATTTT. The full variable domain, in which reference TRBV12-5 and TRBJ1-5 provide the parts outside the CDR3, is DARVTQTPRHKVTEMGQEVTMRCQPILGHNTVFWYRQTMMQGLELLAYFRNRAPLDDSGMPKDRFSAEMPDATLATLKIQPSEPRDSAVYFCASKSDWGESNQPQHFGDGTRLSIL.